This section outlines one TCR beta chain sequence together with its context. Its antigen is unknown. In the PCR, 60 Vbeta and 13 Jbeta primers were used. The method was immunoSEQ multiplex PCR; TCRdb's version includes in-frame clones alone and lacks a portion of them. Recorded here are around 70,000 clones; the top ten clones represent over 1.5%. These data belong to a study of cytomegalovirus exposure and HLA in healthy donors. The CDR3 totals 14 residues. J was trimmed by 5 bases and V by 6 bases; bases with no gene match: 5. Germline CDR1 SNHLY, CDR2 FYNNEI. Study observations and caveats: Being productive about 87% or about 30% of the time was typical of most TCR beta V segments in an earlier analysis. Most TCR sequences were rare, but some public TCRs occurred in many donors.

This rearrangement joins TRBV2 to TRBJ2-1; TRBD2 aligns across 9 bases. This TCR derives from a woman in her 30s in good health and CMV-seronegative. Sequencing was done on a sample of PBMCs. The CDR3 loop is CASRGSGGHNEQFF. The CDR3 DNA is TGTGCCAGCAGGGGTAGCGGGGGTCACAATGAGCAGTTCTTC.